Here is one TCR beta chain with its context. The antigen it binds to is not known. No base quality information exists; no much larger clone differs at one position. CDR1 and CDR2 were assigned from the germline V gene as SGHTA and FQGNSA. The CDR3 spans 15 residues, from the cysteine through the phenylalanine. The entry retains the CDR3 DNA only, 45 bases that are in frame from base 1. V loses 4 bases of germline sequence and J loses 1 base, and the interval between the two ends is 11 bases. The sample comes from a study of regulatory T cells in long-lasting Graves disease (dated by TCRdb to about 2021). About the investigation overall: Persistent Graves' disease was defined as persistently positive TSH receptor autoantibodies together with antithyroid drug treatment for over 5 years. The study was conducted in China and was registered as a clinical trial. TCR sequencing covered 13 persistent and around 20 newly diagnosed Graves' disease patients, about 35 samples in total. Peripheral blood TCR sequencing and RNA sequencing compared persistent Graves' disease patients with newly diagnosed Graves' disease patients. In the clinical cohort, patients with persistent Graves' disease had used antithyroid drugs for an average of around 9.3 years. Results the study describes overall, beyond this receptor: The small sample size was acknowledged by the authors as a limitation that may reduce accuracy. Compared with newly diagnosed patients, patients with persistent Graves' disease had lower TCR Shannon entropy and fewer highly expanded clones, which suggests clonal expansion. The study examined only peripheral blood because the primary lesion, thyroid tissue, could not be accessed. More public clonotypes were shared among persistent patients (2,741) than among newly diagnosed patients (approximately 930). Preferential use of TRBV28, TRBJ1-2 and TRBJ2-5 was observed in persistent disease, whereas TRBV20-1 and TRBJ2-1 were favored in newly diagnosed disease. Sequencing and analysis were limited to the TCR beta chain.

The time point label of this sample denotes: persistent/refractory GD, antithyroid drugs over 5 years with positive TRAb. For both TCR sequencing and RNA sequencing, RNA was extracted from PBMCs in TRIzol. The diagnosis of Graves' disease was made according to American Thyroid Association guidelines. Patients for the study were recruited at an endocrinology department in Xi'an, China. Each patient gave approximately 10 milliliters of peripheral blood, collected in an EDTA anticoagulant tube. Ficoll Paque Plus density gradient separation was used to isolate PBMCs, and no further T cell sorting was performed. An Agilent 2100 Bioanalyzer and agarose gel were used to assess RNA quality, and a NanoDrop 2000 was used to measure RNA concentration. Libraries were made using multiplex PCR. The reads were generated on an Illumina HiSeq 4000. iRepertoire HTBI primers and Arm-PCR amplification of CDR3 regions were used to construct TCR beta libraries. PCR products were gel purified before sequencing. From the authors' description of their analysis: Gene usage analysis of CDR3 amino acid clonotypes used the 62 TRBV and about 14 TRBJ segments found across samples. COPE and FqMerger were used to merge filtered high-quality paired reads into contigs. Contigs were aligned with BLAST to IMGT TRBV, TRBD and TRBJ reference genes, and CDR3 was defined per IMGT. Any clonotype with a frequency above 0.1% was classified as a highly expanded clone. Shannon entropy served as the measure of repertoire diversity, while the Gini coefficient captured V-J evenness. Clonotypes shared by more than one individual were considered public. The public sequencing data were trimmed at Q25 with fastp and processed into clonotypes with MiXCR by TCRdb, which kept only in-frame beta chains. Each record represents a unique CDR3 protein, reported with the most common genes and DNA among its rows. TCRdb's processing, not the authors', yielded these V and J calls. In this sample the table shows about 660,000 distinct CDR3 sequences, 25% to 35% of which occur a single time. 40% to 50% of the sample belongs to the ten largest clones.

Sample: peripheral blood mononuclear cells (PBMCs), taken when the disease was refractory, from a patient treated with antithyroid drugs. The clonotype originates from a female donor with Graves disease. The sequence is built from TRBV7-2 and TRBJ1-3; the D gene identity is not certain. CDR3 protein: CASSSYSRSGNTIYF. Read as DNA, the sequence is TGTGCCAGCAGCTCTTATTCCAGATCTGGAAACACCATATATTTT.